The clone carrying this T cell receptor (beta chain) has more than one count but fewer than ten. Its specificity is not known. The CDR3 covers 16 residues. The V gene lost 2 bases and the J gene lost 2 bases, with 12 bases spanning the gap. Looked up from germline, CDR1 is MNHNY and CDR2 is SVGAGI (reference sequence). The data belong to a study of cytomegalovirus exposure and HLA in healthy donors. Study results and caveats: Researchers reported in a later analysis that common viral pathogens appeared linked to several top clusters. The majority of CMV-associated TCR beta chains were reported as apparently HLA-restricted in a later analysis.

A multiplex PCR was run with 60 Vbeta primers and 13 Jbeta primers. TCRdb's copy holds only in-frame clones and misses some; the assay was immunoSEQ multiplex PCR. The table shows around 210,000 clones, with roughly 81% occurring only once. The chain has TRBV6-6 and TRBJ2-2, with D possibly matching TRBD2 (5 bases). The source is a girl aged 2-10 years in good health and CMV-seronegative. Material for sequencing was PBMCs. CDR3 in amino acids: CASSYRRTANTGELFF. In DNA, the CDR3 is TGTGCCAGCAGTTACCGCAGGACTGCCAACACCGGGGAGCTGTTTTTT.